This TCR beta chain was captured by sequencing in a study of blood T cell repertoires in COVID-19. Study overall: Samples representing acute and convalescent COVID-19 were sourced from the United States, Italy and Spain.

V was clipped by 4 bases and J by 4 bases; unmatched bases: 6. The CDR3 loop spans 14 amino acids. Germline CDR1 reads SGHVS; CDR2 reads FNYEAQ. Data came from immunoSEQ multiplex PCR; TCRdb stores just in-frame clones and leaves some out. The data contain 50,000 to 60,000 clones, 88% of them seen just once; the ten biggest clones take up about 8.5%. The sequence derives from a man in his 60s with active COVID-19. The gene calls are TRBV7-6 and TRBJ1-1, with 7 bases matching TRBD1. The sequenced material came from peripheral blood. Written as DNA, the CDR3 is TGTGCCAGCAGCTCGAGGGGGCTGAGCACTGAAGCTTTCTTT. Translating gives CASSSRGLSTEAFF. Using reference TRBV7-6 and TRBJ1-1 for the parts outside the CDR3, the full variable domain is GAGVSQSPRYKVTKRGQDVALRCDPISGHVSLYWYRQALGQGPEFLTYFNYEAQQDKSGLPNDRFSAERPEGSISTLTIQRTEQRDSAMYRCASSSRGLSTEAFFGQGTRLTVV.